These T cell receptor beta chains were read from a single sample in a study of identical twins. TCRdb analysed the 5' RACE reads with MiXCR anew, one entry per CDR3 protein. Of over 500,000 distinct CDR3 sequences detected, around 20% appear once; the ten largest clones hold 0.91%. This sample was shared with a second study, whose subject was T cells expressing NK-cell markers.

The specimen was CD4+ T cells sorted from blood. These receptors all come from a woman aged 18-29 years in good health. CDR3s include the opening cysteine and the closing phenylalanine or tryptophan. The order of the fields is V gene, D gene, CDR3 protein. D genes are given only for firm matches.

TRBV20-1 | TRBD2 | CSARAGRAAETQYF
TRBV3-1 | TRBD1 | CASSQDRGDRNYGYTF
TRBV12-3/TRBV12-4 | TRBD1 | CASSWDSNYGYTF
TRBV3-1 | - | CASSPGPGGTEAFF
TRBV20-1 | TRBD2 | CSARDLKRGNTDTQYF
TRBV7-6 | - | CASSLALPSYNEQFF
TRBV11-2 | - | CASSLTGGEAFF
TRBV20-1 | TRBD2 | CSATVGGLAGGYTYEQYF
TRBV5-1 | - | CASSWVLYGGEQFF
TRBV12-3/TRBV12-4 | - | CASSSREDPEAFF
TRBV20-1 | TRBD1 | CSARDNGGQGGSWGETQYF
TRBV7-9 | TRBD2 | CASLSGRGLNEQFF
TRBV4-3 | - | CASSPVATYLEGDEQFF
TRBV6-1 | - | CASSSALHWNTEAFF
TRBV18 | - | CASSPTAGANYGYTF
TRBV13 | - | CASSLSPNSYNEQFF
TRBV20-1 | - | CSAFQSGTRQGYTF
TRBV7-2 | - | CASSLGSQGQLFF
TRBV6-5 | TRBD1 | CASGTGTRPQHF
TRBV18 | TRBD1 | CASSPGTGDNQPQHF
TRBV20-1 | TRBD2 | CSASTGTSGSGADTQYF
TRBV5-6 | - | CASSWKTGRRGQFF
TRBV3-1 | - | CASSQLPSLGGNSPLHF
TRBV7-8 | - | CASSLAAWGRAGYTF
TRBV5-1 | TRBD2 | CASSPQRGTQETQYF
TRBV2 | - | CASSEAQGRAYGYTF
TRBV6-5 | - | CASGKGNQPQHF
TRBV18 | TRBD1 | CASSRGQGGEKLFF
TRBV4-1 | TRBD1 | CASSQEDRETGELFF
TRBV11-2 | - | CASSLIGSNEQFF
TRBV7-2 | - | CASSLNSPEAFF
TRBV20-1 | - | CSARVSGRGGSNEKLFF
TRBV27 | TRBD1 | CASSPRDRGVYGYTF
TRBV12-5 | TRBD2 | CASGLGLAVGNEQFF
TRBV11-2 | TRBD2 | CASSSPSGSDTQYF
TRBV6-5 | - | CASSFIRPDTQYF
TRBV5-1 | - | CASSYGVAEAFF
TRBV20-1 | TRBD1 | CSARVTGRFYEQYF
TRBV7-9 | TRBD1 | CASSSSGGHEQFF
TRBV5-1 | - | CASSRGYLHEQYF
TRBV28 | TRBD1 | CASSQGQDEKLFF
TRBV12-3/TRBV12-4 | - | CASSFPRYYGYTF
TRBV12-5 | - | CASGLHRQSDTQYF
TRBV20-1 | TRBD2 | CSATSGSGEQFF
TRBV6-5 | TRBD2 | CASSYSGLDKRPQYF
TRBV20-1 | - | CSVKGGGPLNEQFF
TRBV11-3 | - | CASSSHGETQYF
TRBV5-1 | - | CASSLIAGSQDSPLHF
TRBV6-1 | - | CASSSPRMAGKNEKLFF
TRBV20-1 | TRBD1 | CSARMDRGHYEQYF